These 25 T cell receptor beta chains came from one sample sequenced in a study of cytomegalovirus exposure and HLA in healthy donors. The study ran its PCR with 60 Vbeta and 13 Jbeta primers. Some clones are missing from TCRdb's copy, which holds only in-frame ones; the method was immunoSEQ multiplex PCR. The sample has about 200,000 clones, about four fifths seen once. The specimen was PBMCs. All receptors come from a man in his forties in good health and CMV-seropositive.

The V call is TRBV7-9, the J call TRBJ1-2; possibly TRBD1 for D (6 bases). Germline CDR1 is SEHNR and CDR2 is FQNEAQ (reference sequence). The CDR3 is 16 amino acids. The V gene lost 5 bases and the J gene lost 1 base, with 17 bases spanning the gap. CDR3 bases: TGTGCCAGCAGCACCACCGGGACACAGTTTAACTATGGCTACACCTTC. Encoded protein: CASSTTGTQFNYGYTF.

The rearrangement links TRBV29-1 to TRBJ2-7, with 7 bases lining up with TRBD1. With V trimmed by 6 bases and J by 2 bases, 4 bases remained unmatched. Germline CDR1 and CDR2: SQVTM and ANQGSEA. CDR3 size: 12 residues. CDR3 protein: CSVEGTAYEQYF. The CDR3 DNA follows: TGCAGCGTCGAGGGGACAGCCTACGAGCAGTACTTC.

This clone occurred a few times. The chain carries TRBV4-3 and TRBJ2-1; no reliable D call. V lost 0 bases, J lost 4 bases, and 16 bases lay in between. Germline V CDR1 and CDR2: LGHNA, YSLEER. The CDR3 totals 17 residues. The CDR3 is CASSQDHPENLYNEQFF. For the CDR3, the DNA is TGCGCCAGCAGCCAAGATCACCCCGAGAATCTATACAATGAGCAGTTCTTC.

V and J are TRBV5-1 and TRBJ2-6; D uncertain. V was clipped by 7 bases and J by 4 bases, with 15 bases between them. CDR1 SGHRS and CDR2 YFSETQ come from the germline V gene. This CDR3 has 15 residues. The DNA for the CDR3 is TGCGCCAGCTCCGTGGGCTCCGGCGGGGCCAACGTCCTGACTTTC. Translated: CASSVGSGGANVLTF. Full variable domain (outside the CDR3, taken from reference TRBV5-1 and TRBJ2-6): KAGVTQTPRYLIKTRGQQVTLSCSPISGHRSVSWYQQTPGQGLQFLFEYFSETQRNKGNFPGRFSGRQFSNSRSEMNVSTLELGDSALYLCASSVGSGGANVLTFGAGSRLTVL.

The chain is built from TRBV4-1 and TRBJ1-6; no clear D. CDR1 is MGHRA, CDR2 YSYEKL, per germline. CDR3 length: 15 amino acids. V lost 3 bases, J lost 5 bases, and 11 bases lay in between. The DNA for the CDR3 is TGCGCCAGCAGCCAGGTGGGCACCAATAATTCACCCCTCCACTTT. This translates into CASSQVGTNNSPLHF.

A few counts support this clone. The chain recombines TRBV5-4 with TRBJ2-7; maybe TRBD2 (6 bases). This CDR3 is 15 amino acids long. Trimming removed 1 base at V and 0 bases at J, with 11 bases between. Germline values: CDR1 SGHNT, CDR2 YYREEE (reference sequence). CDR3 amino acids: CASSLSGDHSYEQYF. The CDR3 DNA follows: TGTGCCAGCAGCTTGTCGGGAGACCACTCCTACGAGCAGTACTTC. The full variable domain, completed using reference TRBV5-4 and TRBJ2-7, is ETGVTQSPTHLIKTRGQQVTLRCSSQSGHNTVSWYQQALGQGPQFIFQYYREEENGRGNFPPRFSGLQFPNYSSELNVNALELDDSALYLCASSLSGDHSYEQYFGPGTRLTVT.

This chain links TRBV6-1 with TRBJ1-5; D might be TRBD1 (5 bases). The CDR3 sequence is 16 residues long. Germline V lookup: CDR1 MNHNS, CDR2 SASEGT. Trimming stripped 4 bases from V and 1 base from J, with 14 bases between. The CDR3 DNA follows: TGTGCCAGCAGTGGCCGGGGGTCCTACAGCAATCAGCCCCAGCATTTT. It yields the protein CASSGRGSYSNQPQHF.

The rearrangement joins TRBV9 to TRBJ1-1; D gene unclear. V was shortened by 2 bases and J by 1 base, with 9 bases between the two germline ends. Germline V gene data show CDR1 as SGDLS and CDR2 as YYNGEE. The CDR3 covers 14 residues. The CDR3 nucleotides are TGTGCCAGCAGCGTTACCGCAGAGAACACTGAAGCTTTCTTT. Residues: CASSVTAENTEAFF. Full variable domain (outside the CDR3, taken from reference TRBV9 and TRBJ1-1): DSGVTQTPKHLITATGQRVTLRCSPRSGDLSVYWYQQSLDQGLQFLIQYYNGEERAKGNILERFSAQQFPDLHSELNLSSLELGDSALYFCASSVTAENTEAFFGQGTRLTVV.

The chain employs TRBV7-2 and TRBJ1-2; D uncertain. In germline, CDR1 is SGHTA, CDR2 FQGNSA. This CDR3 contains 15 residues. The V and J ends lost 1 base and 3 bases respectively, with 12 bases between them. CDR3 protein: CASSLGELKYYGYTF. CDR3 nucleotide sequence: TGTGCCAGCAGCTTAGGCGAACTAAAGTACTATGGCTACACCTTC. The whole variable domain, filled in from reference TRBV7-2 and TRBJ1-2, reads GAGVSQSPSNKVTEKGKDVELRCDPISGHTALYWYRQSLGQGLEFLIYFQGNSAPDKSGLPSDRFSAERTGGSVSTLTIQRTQQEDSAVYLCASSLGELKYYGYTFGSGTRLTVV.

This chain joins TRBV7-9 and TRBJ1-1; D is perhaps TRBD1 (6 bases). The germline V gene encodes CDR1 SEHNR and CDR2 FQNEAQ (reference sequence). The CDR3 runs to 15 residues. V was shortened by 2 bases and J by 3 bases, with 13 bases between the two germline ends. This CDR3 reads CASSLRQDGDTEAFF. The CDR3 DNA follows: TGTGCCAGCAGCTTACGACAGGACGGGGACACTGAAGCTTTCTTT. The full variable domain, completed using reference TRBV7-9 and TRBJ1-1, is DTGVSQNPRHKITKRGQNVTFRCDPISEHNRLYWYRQTLGQGPEFLTYFQNEAQLEKSRLLSDRFSAERPKGSFSTLEIQRTEQGDSAMYLCASSLRQDGDTEAFFGQGTRLTVV.

Only one count was recorded for this clone. J is TRBJ1-4 and V is TRBV5-1; TRBD1 aligns across 9 bases. The CDR3 loop spans 18 amino acids. Per germline, CDR1 SGHRS and CDR2 YFSETQ. Unmatched junction bases numbered 13, after V lost 4 bases and J lost 3 bases. CDR3 region: CASSPGRDRVLANEKLFF. The CDR3 DNA sequence: TGCGCCAGCAGCCCGGGAAGGGACAGGGTTTTGGCTAATGAAAAACTGTTTTTT.

The V call is TRBV19, the J call TRBJ1-2, with D possibly TRBD1 on 5 matching bases. V lost 8 bases and J lost 4, with 20 bases in between. Germline CDR1 is LNHDA and CDR2 is SQIVND (reference sequence). The CDR3 totals 15 residues. CDR3 sequence: CASQLRASGGYGYTF. Written as DNA, the CDR3 is TGTGCCAGTCAACTACGGGCCTCGGGGGGCTATGGCTACACCTTC.

This chain connects TRBV28 to TRBJ2-1; 8 bases are shared with TRBD2. The ends lost 2 bases at V and 6 bases at J; junction bases unmatched: 9. The germline CDR1 and CDR2 sequences are MDHEN and SYDVKM. The CDR3 sequence is 16 residues long. As DNA, the CDR3 is TGTGCCAGCAGTTTAAATAGCGGGAACGGTCCCAATGAGCAGTTCTTC. The encoded protein is CASSLNSGNGPNEQFF. Full variable domain (outside the CDR3, taken from reference TRBV28 and TRBJ2-1): DVKVTQSSRYLVKRTGEKVFLECVQDMDHENMFWYRQDPGLGLRLIYFSYDVKMKEKGDIPEGYSVSREKKERFSLILESASTNQTSMYLCASSLNSGNGPNEQFFGPGTRLTVL.

The rearrangement links TRBV6-4 to TRBJ2-5, with a tentative D call TRBD1 (6 bases). Germline V gene sequence: CDR1 MRHNA, CDR2 SNTAGT. The CDR3 has 18 amino acids. Trimming took 7 bases from V and 11 from J, leaving 35 bases between them. CDR3 in amino acids: CASTTLSPTGTTEREQYF. For the CDR3, the DNA is TGTGCCAGCACCACCCTCTCCCCTACCGGGACAACCGAGCGAGAGCAGTACTTC.

The chain employs TRBV12-5 and TRBJ1-1; a possible D gene is TRBD1 (5 bases). Germline values: CDR1 LGHNT, CDR2 FRNRAP. The V end lost 4 bases, the J end lost 4 bases, and 22 bases lay between the germline ends. The CDR3 sequence is 17 residues long. Here the CDR3 reads CASGYDPIGDRGTEAFF. CDR3 coding DNA: TGTGCTAGTGGTTATGACCCTATAGGGGATAGAGGCACTGAAGCTTTCTTT.

The chain employs TRBV5-6 and TRBJ1-1; D perhaps matches TRBD1 (6 bases). Germline CDR1 reads SGHDT; CDR2 reads YYEEEE. V was trimmed by 2 bases and J by 5 bases, leaving 16 bases between them. The CDR3 is 15 amino acids. CDR3 amino acids: CASSFRVRQGTEAFF. CDR3 DNA sequence: TGTGCCAGCAGCTTTAGGGTTAGGCAGGGGACTGAAGCTTTCTTT.

This chain links TRBV7-2 with TRBJ2-3, with D tentatively TRBD1 (5 bases). There are 13 residues in the CDR3. The germline V gene has CDR1 SGHTA and CDR2 FQGNSA. The V end lost 3 bases, the J end lost 11 bases, and 15 bases lay between the germline ends. The CDR3 DNA reads as TGTGCCAGCAGCTTGGCGGCCCCCCAGGGGCAGTATTTT. Translation: CASSLAAPQGQYF.

V usage is TRBV19 and J usage is TRBJ1-2; perhaps TRBD1 as D (6 bases). The CDR3 has 14 amino acids. The germline V and J ends were trimmed by 4 bases and 4 bases, with 13 bases remaining between them. Germline CDR1 LNHDA, CDR2 SQIVND (reference sequence). The CDR3 sequence: CASSKPGQVYGYTF. CDR3 bases: TGTGCCAGTAGTAAACCGGGACAAGTCTATGGCTACACCTTC.

V is TRBV4-2 and J is TRBJ2-1; D gene ambiguous. The CDR3 totals 16 residues. V was clipped by 1 base and J by 5 bases, with 15 bases between them. CDR1 is LGHNA, CDR2 YNFKEQ, per germline. The CDR3 protein is CASSQVGQTSNNEQFF. The CDR3 DNA follows: TGTGCCAGCAGCCAAGTGGGCCAAACAAGTAACAATGAGCAGTTCTTC.

This chain uses TRBV7-3 with TRBJ2-7; 8 nucleotides align to TRBD1. Germline V gene lookup returns CDR1 SGHTA and CDR2 FQGTGA. V dropped 5 bases and J dropped 5; count of bases not matched to a gene: 8. This CDR3 comprises 14 residues. The CDR3 reads CASSPDRGQNEQYF. The CDR3 nucleotides are TGTGCCAGCAGCCCAGACAGGGGTCAGAACGAGCAGTACTTC.

This clone was found once. The chain employs TRBV27 and TRBJ1-5, with TRBD1 as a possible D gene (6 bases). Trimming shortened V by 2 bases and J by 5 bases, and 10 bases separated the two germline ends. Germline V gene sequence: CDR1 MNHEY, CDR2 SMNVEV (reference sequence). The CDR3 consists of 14 residues. CDR3 sequence: CASSLSRGDQPQHF. CDR3 bases: TGTGCCAGCAGTTTAAGCAGGGGTGATCAGCCCCAGCATTTT.

V is TRBV9 and J is TRBJ1-1, with 8 bases lining up with TRBD1. The ends lost 1 base at V and 5 bases at J; junction bases unmatched: 7. The CDR3 sequence is 15 residues long. Germline-derived CDR1 and CDR2 are SGDLS and YYNGEE. The CDR3 loop reads CASSVLQGAGTEAFF. DNA of the CDR3: TGTGCCAGCAGCGTACTTCAGGGGGCAGGGACTGAAGCTTTCTTT.

This clone was seen only a few times. This chain joins TRBV5-1 and TRBJ2-7; no reliable D call. The CDR3 has 13 amino acids. V lost 6 bases and J 7 bases, leaving 17 bases between the germline ends. Looked up from germline, CDR1 is SGHRS and CDR2 is YFSETQ. The DNA for the CDR3 is TGCGCCAGCAATAACCCTTCTCTCGAGGAGCAGTACTTC. It codes for CASNNPSLEEQYF. Drawing the rest from reference TRBV5-1 and TRBJ2-7, the complete variable domain is KAGVTQTPRYLIKTRGQQVTLSCSPISGHRSVSWYQQTPGQGLQFLFEYFSETQRNKGNFPGRFSGRQFSNSRSEMNVSTLELGDSALYLCASNNPSLEEQYFGPGTRLTVT.

This sequence joins TRBV7-9 and TRBJ2-1; 12 bases are shared with TRBD2. The J segment lost 4 bases and the V segment lost 8 bases, leaving 9 bases of the junction unmatched. There are 16 residues in the CDR3. CDR1 and CDR2 from the germline V gene are SEHNR and FQNEAQ (reference sequence). The CDR3 coding sequence is TGTGCCAGCCAACCTAGCGGGAGGGATTTTTACAATGAGCAGTTCTTC. It translates to CASQPSGRDFYNEQFF.

The rearrangement joins TRBV14 to TRBJ1-1, with TRBD1 as a possible D gene (5 bases). Germline CDR1 is SGHDN and CDR2 is FVKESK. V was shortened by 2 bases and J by 3 bases, with 16 bases between the two germline ends. This CDR3 spans 16 amino acids. CDR3 nucleotide sequence: TGTGCCAGCAGCCAATTAAGGCGGGGGAGGGACACTGAAGCTTTCTTT. Its translation is CASSQLRRGRDTEAFF.